A single sample gave rise to the 3 T cell receptor beta chains below, sequenced in a study of cytotoxic CD8 clonotypes in ibrutinib-treated CLL. Sequencing used immunoSEQ multiplex PCR; TCRdb keeps in-frame clones, though not all of them. In the table there are 130,000 or so clones, less than 90% of which are singletons. The material sequenced was PBMCs, taken after 24 months of ibrutinib treatment. The receptors derive from a human donor with chronic lymphocytic leukemia.

This clone was recorded a few times. This chain links TRBV7-9 with TRBJ1-2; tentative D call: TRBD1 (6 bases). Trimming pared 2 bases from V and 8 bases from J, leaving 9 bases between. Looked up from germline, CDR1 is SEHNR and CDR2 is FQNEAQ (reference sequence). This CDR3 contains 12 residues. CDR3 nucleotide sequence: TGTGCCAGCAGCTTACGGACAGAAGGCTACACCTTC. It encodes CASSLRTEGYTF.

This chain links TRBV10-3 with TRBJ2-5, with 8 bases identical to TRBD1. Germline CDR1 is ENHRY and CDR2 is SYGVKD. V lost 8 bases and J lost 2; bases outside the gene matches: 10. This CDR3 is built from 15 residues. The CDR3 is CAIGPGQELQETQYF. The CDR3 DNA reads as TGTGCCATCGGTCCGGGACAGGAATTACAAGAGACCCAGTACTTC.

The CDR3 loop reads CASRWGGVSYEQYF. The CDR3 nucleotides are TGTGCCAGCAGATGGGGGGGCGTCTCCTACGAGCAGTACTTC. The chain joins TRBV7-9 to TRBJ2-7; D is perhaps TRBD2 (7 bases). Trimming pared 6 bases from V and 0 bases from J, leaving 12 bases between. In germline, CDR1 is SEHNR, CDR2 FQNEAQ (reference sequence). The CDR3 loop spans 14 amino acids.